This T cell receptor (beta chain) appears in the sequencing data of a study of blood T cell repertoires in COVID-19. Study context: Researchers got acute and convalescent COVID-19 samples from the United States, Italy and Spain. Sample material is recorded as cDNA or gDNA derived from T cells, B-cell-depleted T cells, or PBMCs.

Per the original methods: Estimated nucleated cell counts came from reference gene primer amplification. Generated by immunoSEQ multiplex PCR, the TCRdb table keeps only in-frame clones and is missing some. That table gives V, J and clone size, and the DNA gave D and trimming. The table lists 150,000 or so clones, about 74% of them singletons. This clone was detected only once. Germline CDR1 reads SGHRS; CDR2 reads YFSETQ. The CDR3 runs to 15 residues. V dropped 4 bases and J dropped 2; count of bases not matched to a gene: 4. The V gene is TRBV5-1, the J gene TRBJ1-2; 11 bases fit TRBD1. Sequenced input: peripheral blood. The TCR comes from a woman of 80 years or more with acute or convalescent COVID-19. The CDR3 loop reads CASSPGQGANYGYTF. CDR3 DNA: TGCGCCAGCAGCCCAGGACAGGGGGCGAACTATGGCTACACCTTC.